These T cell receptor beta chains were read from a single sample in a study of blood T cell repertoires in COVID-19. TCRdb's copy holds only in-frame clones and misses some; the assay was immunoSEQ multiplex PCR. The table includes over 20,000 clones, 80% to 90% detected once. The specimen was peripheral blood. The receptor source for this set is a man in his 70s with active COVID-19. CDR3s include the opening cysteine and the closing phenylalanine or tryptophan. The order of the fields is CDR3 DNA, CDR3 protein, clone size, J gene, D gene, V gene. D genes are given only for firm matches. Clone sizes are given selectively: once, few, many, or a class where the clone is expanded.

CDR3 DNA: TGTGCCAGCAGTTACTCGAAGCCGGGGACCTACGAGCAGTACTTC
CDR3 protein: CASSYSKPGTYEQYF
clone size: NA
J gene: TRBJ2-7
D gene: NA
V gene: TRBV6-5

CDR3 DNA: TGTGCCAGCAGCCAAGATCACCCGGGACTGATATCTGGAAACACCATATATTTT
CDR3 protein: CASSQDHPGLISGNTIYF
clone size: NA
J gene: TRBJ1-3
D gene: NA
V gene: TRBV14

CDR3 DNA: TGTGCCAGCAGTTGGGGACTAGCGGACAATGAGCAGTTCTTC
CDR3 protein: CASSWGLADNEQFF
clone size: NA
J gene: TRBJ2-1
D gene: TRBD2
V gene: TRBV6-6

CDR3 DNA: TGTGCCAGCACCTCAACGGGGGGGGCAATGGACTTC
CDR3 protein: CASTSTGGAMDF
clone size: NA
J gene: TRBJ2-7
D gene: TRBD2
V gene: TRBV7-2

CDR3 DNA: TGCGCCAGCACTGGCACAGGGTCGGGCTACGAGCAGTACTTC
CDR3 protein: CASTGTGSGYEQYF
clone size: once
J gene: TRBJ2-7
D gene: NA
V gene: TRBV5-1

CDR3 DNA: TGTGCCAGCAACCTCAGGCCAGGTGCTGAAGCTTTCTTT
CDR3 protein: CASNLRPGAEAFF
clone size: once
J gene: TRBJ1-1
D gene: NA
V gene: TRBV9

CDR3 DNA: TGTGCCAGCCGGACAGCCCTAAAGCGGGATAACACTGAAGCTTTCTTT
CDR3 protein: CASRTALKRDNTEAFF
clone size: NA
J gene: TRBJ1-1
D gene: NA
V gene: TRBV19

CDR3 DNA: TGTGCCAGCAGCTTGGTAGGCGGGAATCAACCCCAGCATTTT
CDR3 protein: CASSLVGGNQPQHF
clone size: NA
J gene: TRBJ1-5
D gene: NA
V gene: TRBV5-6

CDR3 DNA: TGTGCCAGTAGTATCATACAGGGGGGGACAGATACGCAGTATTTT
CDR3 protein: CASSIIQGGTDTQYF
clone size: once
J gene: TRBJ2-3
D gene: NA
V gene: TRBV19

CDR3 DNA: TGCGCCAGCAGTGAGTCCCTAGCGGGAGGAGAGACCCAGTACTTC
CDR3 protein: CASSESLAGGETQYF
clone size: NA
J gene: TRBJ2-5
D gene: TRBD2
V gene: TRBV10-1

CDR3 DNA: TGTGCCAGCAGCTTAGCCGCGGGGGTGATCACAGATACGCAGTATTTT
CDR3 protein: CASSLAAGVITDTQYF
clone size: NA
J gene: TRBJ2-3
D gene: TRBD2
V gene: TRBV7-9

CDR3 DNA: TGTGCCAGCAGTGAAGCGCTGACAGTTAATAATTCACCCCTCCACTTT
CDR3 protein: CASSEALTVNNSPLHF
clone size: NA
J gene: TRBJ1-6
D gene: NA
V gene: TRBV6-1

CDR3 DNA: TGTGCCAGCAGTTATGCAGGACAGGGGGATTCACCCCTCCACTTT
CDR3 protein: CASSYAGQGDSPLHF
clone size: NA
J gene: TRBJ1-6
D gene: TRBD1
V gene: TRBV6-5

CDR3 DNA: TGCAGCGTTGAAGAGACGGACAGGGTCGGCTACACCTTC
CDR3 protein: CSVEETDRVGYTF
clone size: once
J gene: TRBJ1-2
D gene: TRBD1
V gene: TRBV29-1

CDR3 DNA: TGTGCCAGCAGCGCAGCGGGGGCCGGGAGGAATACGCAGTATTTT
CDR3 protein: CASSAAGAGRNTQYF
clone size: NA
J gene: TRBJ2-3
D gene: TRBD2
V gene: TRBV7-2

CDR3 DNA: TGCGCCAGCAGGATAGACAGGGGGCTATCCCTTAACACTGAAGCTTTCTTT
CDR3 protein: CASRIDRGLSLNTEAFF
clone size: once
J gene: TRBJ1-1
D gene: TRBD1
V gene: TRBV5-1

CDR3 DNA: TGTGCCAGCAGTGAGAGGAGGGGTCGGGAAGCTTTCTTT
CDR3 protein: CASSERRGREAFF
clone size: NA
J gene: TRBJ1-1
D gene: NA
V gene: TRBV2

CDR3 DNA: TGTGCCAGCAGCACACTAAACACCGGGGAGCTGTTTTTT
CDR3 protein: CASSTLNTGELFF
clone size: NA
J gene: TRBJ2-2
D gene: NA
V gene: TRBV6-5

CDR3 DNA: TGTGCCAGCTCGCCAGACAGGGATCGGGACGAGCAGTACTTC
CDR3 protein: CASSPDRDRDEQYF
clone size: NA
J gene: TRBJ2-7
D gene: TRBD1
V gene: TRBV18

CDR3 DNA: TGTGCCAGCAGCCAAGATCGCCTAGCGGTAAATGAGCAGTTCTTC
CDR3 protein: CASSQDRLAVNEQFF
clone size: once
J gene: TRBJ2-1
D gene: TRBD2
V gene: TRBV4-2

CDR3 DNA: TGTGCCTGGAGTGTAATGGGAGCGGGAGGGCCGGTTGAGCAGTACTTC
CDR3 protein: CAWSVMGAGGPVEQYF
clone size: NA
J gene: TRBJ2-7
D gene: TRBD2
V gene: TRBV30

CDR3 DNA: TGTGCCAGCAGTCCGACAGGGGGTCAGCCCCAGCATTTT
CDR3 protein: CASSPTGGQPQHF
clone size: NA
J gene: TRBJ1-5
D gene: TRBD1
V gene: TRBV6-5

CDR3 DNA: TGTGCCAGCAGCCACACGACCACAGGGCTTCGCACAGATACGCAGTATTTT
CDR3 protein: CASSHTTTGLRTDTQYF
clone size: NA
J gene: TRBJ2-3
D gene: NA
V gene: TRBV27

CDR3 DNA: TGTGCCAGCAGCCAAGGGGCGCGGGGGAGGGCGGATACGCAGTATTTT
CDR3 protein: CASSQGARGRADTQYF
clone size: NA
J gene: TRBJ2-3
D gene: TRBD2
V gene: TRBV4-2

CDR3 DNA: TGTGCCAGCAGCTTAGCGTATGGACTAGCCCGAGAGACCCAGTACTTC
CDR3 protein: CASSLAYGLARETQYF
clone size: NA
J gene: TRBJ2-5
D gene: TRBD2
V gene: TRBV7-2

CDR3 DNA: TGTGCCAGCAGCTTAGGCCCCAGACAGCCCCAGCATTTT
CDR3 protein: CASSLGPRQPQHF
clone size: NA
J gene: TRBJ1-5
D gene: NA
V gene: TRBV11-2

CDR3 DNA: TGTGCCTGGAAGGTAGGGGGTATTACCACCCTCCACTTT
CDR3 protein: CAWKVGGITTLHF
clone size: NA
J gene: TRBJ1-6
D gene: NA
V gene: TRBV30

CDR3 DNA: TGTGCCACCAGTGATTGGCATGTGAAACGGAACACTGAAGCTTTCTTT
CDR3 protein: CATSDWHVKRNTEAFF
clone size: NA
J gene: TRBJ1-1
D gene: NA
V gene: TRBV24-1

CDR3 DNA: TGCGCCAGCAGCCAAGAGGTAGCGGGGGGTCGCGGGGAGCAGTTCTTC
CDR3 protein: CASSQEVAGGRGEQFF
clone size: once
J gene: TRBJ2-1
D gene: TRBD2
V gene: TRBV4-1

CDR3 DNA: TGTGCCAGCAGCTTAGCGGGGGGTATTTACAATGAGCAGTTCTTC
CDR3 protein: CASSLAGGIYNEQFF
clone size: NA
J gene: TRBJ2-1
D gene: NA
V gene: TRBV7-2

CDR3 DNA: TGCGCCAGCAGCGGGGGACTAGCGGTGCGCACAGATACGCAGTATTTT
CDR3 protein: CASSGGLAVRTDTQYF
clone size: NA
J gene: TRBJ2-3
D gene: TRBD2
V gene: TRBV5-1